The rows below give T cell receptor beta chains drawn from one sample of a study of Graves' ophthalmopathy and Graves' hyperthyroidism. TCRdb independently ran MiXCR on the multiplex PCR reads; one entry per CDR3 protein. The data contain 360,000 or so distinct CDR3 sequences, around 20% of them singletons. Input material: peripheral blood. The origin of the receptors is a woman between 18 and 29 years old with Graves' ophthalmopathy. Each CDR3 is given with its conserved first and last residue. A D gene is named only where the DNA matches it firmly. Only part of the rows carry a size: once, few, many, or a class if the clone is expanded.

TRBV12-3/TRBV12-4	NA	TRBJ2-2	many	CASRPVSVAGELFF	TGTGCCAGCAGGCCCGTTAGCGTAGCCGGGGAGCTGTTTTTT
TRBV5-1	NA	TRBJ1-2	once	CASRTGTNYGYTF	TGCGCCAGCCGTACCGGGACCAACTATGGCTACACCTTC
TRBV11-1	NA	TRBJ2-7	many	CASSLGLRDGRPLSPYEQYF	TGTGCCAGCAGCTTAGGGCTCCGGGACGGAAGGCCCCTGAGCCCCTACGAGCAGTACTTC
TRBV11-2	NA	TRBJ2-7	many	CASSFSPGYYEQYF	TGTGCCAGCAGCTTCTCCCCGGGGTACTACGAGCAGTACTTC
TRBV10-2	NA	TRBJ1-1	NA	CATMAGLSNTEAFF	TGCGCCACCATGGCGGGACTGTCGAACACTGAAGCTTTCTTT
TRBV7-9	TRBD1	TRBJ1-2	NA	CASSRTGQGYGYTF	TGTGCCAGCAGCCGAACGGGACAGGGGTATGGCTACACCTTC
TRBV7-2	NA	TRBJ1-1	many	CASSLDAVTNTEAFF	TGTGCCAGCAGCTTAGACGCGGTAACGAACACTGAAGCTTTCTTT
TRBV24-1	TRBD2	TRBJ2-7	many	CATSDLNSGGTIYEQYF	TGTGCCACCAGTGATTTGAATAGCGGGGGGACTATCTACGAGCAGTACTTC
TRBV28	TRBD1	TRBJ1-1	many	CASSRTGGFYEAFF	TGTGCCAGCAGTCGGACAGGGGGATTTTATGAAGCTTTCTTT
TRBV6-2/TRBV6-3	TRBD2	TRBJ2-4	many	CASTLLLAGGEQYF	TGTGCCAGCACTTTACTTTTAGCGGGAGGAGAACAGTACTTC
TRBV3-1	NA	TRBJ2-7	NA	CASSPLYRGMKAYEQYF	TGTGCCAGCAGCCCCTTATACCGGGGGATGAAGGCCTACGAGCAGTACTTC
TRBV12-3/TRBV12-4	NA	TRBJ2-7	many	CASRVGDLYEQYF	TGTGCCAGCAGGGTGGGGGATCTCTACGAGCAGTACTTC
TRBV10-3	TRBD1	TRBJ1-5	many	CAISEGRQGSSNQPQHF	TGTGCCATCAGTGAGGGCAGACAGGGTTCCAGCAATCAGCCCCAGCATTTT
TRBV27	NA	TRBJ2-7	many	CASRATGRYEQYF	TGTGCCAGCAGGGCGACAGGTCGCTACGAGCAGTACTTC
TRBV6-1	TRBD1	TRBJ1-6	many	CASSRNRGDSYNESPLHF	TGTGCCAGCAGTCGAAACAGGGGAGACTCCTACAATGAGTCACCCCTCCACTTT
TRBV12-3/TRBV12-4	NA	TRBJ1-1	many	CASSLRAGVFGTEAFF	TGTGCCAGCAGTTTAAGGGCAGGGGTTTTCGGAACTGAAGCTTTCTTT
TRBV28	TRBD1	TRBJ2-7	NA	CASSFKTGTGSYEQYF	TGTGCCAGCAGTTTCAAGACCGGGACAGGCTCCTACGAGCAGTACTTC
TRBV7-2	TRBD1	TRBJ1-6	many	CASSWTGVSPLHF	TGTGCCAGCAGCTGGACAGGGGTCTCACCCCTCCACTTT
TRBV30	TRBD1	TRBJ1-1	many	CAWGRQGTEAFF	TGTGCCTGGGGCCGACAGGGCACTGAAGCTTTCTTT
TRBV20-1	TRBD1	TRBJ1-2	many	CSARDEGAGGYTF	TGCAGTGCTAGAGATGAGGGGGCGGGAGGCTACACCTTC
TRBV7-2	NA	TRBJ2-7	NA	CASSSGTYYEQYF	TGTGCCAGCAGCTCGGGGACTTACTACGAGCAGTACTTC
TRBV2	TRBD1	TRBJ1-5	many	CASLQGANNQPQHF	TGTGCCAGTCTTCAGGGGGCAAACAATCAGCCCCAGCATTTT
TRBV12-3/TRBV12-4	NA	TRBJ1-3	many	CASRTGHSSGNTIYF	TGTGCCAGCAGGACGGGACATAGCTCTGGAAACACCATATATTTT
TRBV24-1	TRBD1	TRBJ2-2	many	CATSDPTGGYTGELFF	TGTGCCACCAGTGATCCGACAGGGGGGTACACCGGGGAGCTGTTTTTT
TRBV7-8	TRBD1	TRBJ1-2	many	CASSPRTGTYGYTF	TGTGCCAGCAGCCCCCGGACAGGGACCTATGGCTACACCTTC
TRBV29-1	NA	TRBJ2-2	many	CSARTTNTGELFF	TGCAGCGCCCGGACAACGAACACCGGGGAGCTGTTTTTT
TRBV6-2/TRBV6-3	TRBD1	TRBJ1-6	many	CASSYGDRSNSPLHF	TGTGCCAGCAGTTACGGGGACAGATCTAATTCACCCCTCCACTTT
TRBV19	NA	TRBJ1-5	many	CASSIIGGQSNQPQHF	TGTGCCAGTAGTATAATAGGGGGTCAGAGCAATCAGCCCCAGCATTTT
TRBV6-4	NA	TRBJ1-1	many	CASSSEGYTEAFF	TGTGCCAGCAGTTCCGAAGGGTACACTGAAGCTTTCTTT